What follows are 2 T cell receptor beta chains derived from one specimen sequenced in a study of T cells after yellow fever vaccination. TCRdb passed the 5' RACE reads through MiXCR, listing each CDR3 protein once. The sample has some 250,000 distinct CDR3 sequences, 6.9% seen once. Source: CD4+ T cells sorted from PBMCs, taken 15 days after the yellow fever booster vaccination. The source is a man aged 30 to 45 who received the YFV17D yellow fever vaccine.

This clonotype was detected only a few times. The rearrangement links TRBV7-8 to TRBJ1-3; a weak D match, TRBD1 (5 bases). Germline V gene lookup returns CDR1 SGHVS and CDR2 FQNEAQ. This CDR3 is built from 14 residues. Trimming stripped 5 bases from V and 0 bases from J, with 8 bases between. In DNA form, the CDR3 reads TGTGCCAGCAGCGAACAGGCCTCTGGAAACACCATATATTTT. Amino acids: CASSEQASGNTIYF. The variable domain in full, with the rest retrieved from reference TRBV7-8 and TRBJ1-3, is GAGVSQSPRYKVAKRGQDVALRCDPISGHVSLFWYQQALGQGPEFLTYFQNEAQLDKSGLPSDRFFAERPEGSVSTLKIQRTQQEDSAVYLCASSEQASGNTIYFGEGSWLTVV.

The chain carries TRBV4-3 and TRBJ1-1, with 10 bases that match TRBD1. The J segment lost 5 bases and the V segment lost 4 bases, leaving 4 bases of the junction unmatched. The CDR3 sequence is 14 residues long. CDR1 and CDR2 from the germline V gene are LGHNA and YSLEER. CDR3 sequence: CASSRTGGRTEAFF. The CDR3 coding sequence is TGCGCCAGCAGCCGGACAGGGGGGAGGACTGAAGCTTTCTTT.